This passage covers 24 T cell receptor beta chains from one sample sequenced in a study of T cells after yellow fever vaccination. MiXCR, applied by TCRdb to the 5' RACE reads, yields one record per CDR3 protein. The data hold hundreds of thousands of distinct CDR3 sequences, with roughly an eighth observed a single time. Sequencing used CD4+ T cells sorted from PBMCs, obtained 15 days after the yellow fever booster vaccination. The source of these receptors is a man aged 18 to 29 who received the YFV17D yellow fever vaccine.

This chain joins TRBV9 and TRBJ2-3; tentative D call: TRBD2 (6 bases). This CDR3 has 16 residues. The V end was cut by 3 bases, the J end by 0 bases, with 14 bases between. Germline-derived CDR1 and CDR2 are SGDLS and YYNGEE. DNA for the CDR3: TGTGCCAGCAGCGCTCGGGGCGGGGTAAGCACAGATACGCAGTATTTT. Amino acids: CASSARGGVSTDTQYF.

DNA for the CDR3: TGCAGCGCTGCGATGACAGGGTTTAGCACAGATACGCAGTATTTT. The encoded protein is CSAAMTGFSTDTQYF. This chain connects TRBV29-1 to TRBJ2-3, with 7 bases fitting TRBD1. This CDR3 has 15 amino acids. After removal of 7 bases from V and 0 bases from J, the junction contained 10 bases not matched to a gene. Germline CDR1 is SQVTM and CDR2 is ANQGSEA.

This chain joins TRBV12-3 or TRBV12-4 and TRBJ2-1; 8 bases agree with TRBD1. V was pared by 5 bases and J by 9 bases, with 6 bases of the junction left unmatched. The CDR3 totals 13 residues. The CDR3 reads CASSRTGFREQFF. The DNA for the CDR3 is TGTGCCAGCAGTCGGACAGGGTTCCGTGAGCAGTTCTTC.

This clonotype was recorded many times. This chain joins TRBV18 and TRBJ2-7; TRBD1 aligns across 8 bases. Germline V gene data show CDR1 as KGHSH and CDR2 as LQKENI. This CDR3 is built from 13 residues. J was trimmed by 2 bases and V by 5 bases; bases with no gene match: 2. The CDR3: CASSGTGAYEQYF. Written as DNA, the CDR3 is TGTGCCAGCTCAGGGACAGGAGCCTACGAGCAGTACTTC.

This clonotype was seen ten or more times. The gene calls are TRBV5-1 and TRBJ2-3, with D unclear. Per germline, CDR1 SGHRS and CDR2 YFSETQ. The CDR3 totals 12 residues. V was clipped by 0 bases and J by 4 bases, with 3 bases between them. CDR3 region: CASSLEADTQYF. CDR3 DNA: TGCGCCAGCAGCTTGGAGGCAGATACGCAGTATTTT.

This clonotype occurred many times. The rearrangement uses TRBV27 and TRBJ2-7, with no clear D. The V end was cut by 5 bases, the J end by 2 bases, with 10 bases between. Germline V gene sequence: CDR1 MNHEY, CDR2 SMNVEV (reference sequence). The CDR3 is 13 residues long. DNA for the CDR3: TGTGCCAGCAGTCGCCTTTACACCTACGAGCAGTACTTC. Its protein product is CASSRLYTYEQYF.

This clonotype was picked up many times. This rearrangement joins TRBV12-3 or TRBV12-4 to TRBJ2-5, with 7 bases aligning to TRBD2. This CDR3 has 13 residues. The ends lost 8 bases at V and 5 bases at J; junction bases unmatched: 8. Here the CDR3 reads CASQIPGGETQYF. DNA for the CDR3: TGTGCCAGCCAAATACCCGGGGGGGAGACCCAGTACTTC.

This clonotype showed up many times. This chain uses TRBV7-2 with TRBJ2-7; the match to TRBD2 covers 12 bases. Germline V CDR1 and CDR2: SGHTA, FQGNSA. Trimming cost V 5 bases and J 4 bases; bases outside gene matches: 6. This CDR3 spans 15 amino acids. The CDR3 DNA reads as TGTGCCAGCAGCCTACGACTAGCGGGAGTATACGAGCAGTACTTC. Residues: CASSLRLAGVYEQYF.

A few counts support this clonotype. V gene TRBV7-7 combines with J gene TRBJ1-5; no definite D call. V was clipped by 1 base and J by 7 bases, with 8 bases between them. The CDR3 length is 13 residues. Germline CDR1 is SSHAT and CDR2 is FNYEAQ (reference sequence). This CDR3 is CASSLDWGQPQHF. Here the CDR3 DNA reads TGTGCCAGCAGCTTAGATTGGGGACAGCCCCAGCATTTT.

This clonotype was found a few times. This chain uses TRBV7-9 with TRBJ2-7, with TRBD1 identical over 7 bases. The germline gives CDR1 SEHNR, CDR2 FQNEAQ (reference sequence). V lost 4 bases and J lost 6; bases outside the gene matches: 9. The CDR3 covers 14 residues. The CDR3 DNA reads TGTGCCAGCAGCTCCTGGGACAGTCTGGGCGAGCAGTACTTC. Translated: CASSSWDSLGEQYF.

This clonotype was picked up a small number of times. This chain links TRBV20-1 with TRBJ1-1, with 9 positions matching TRBD1. V shed 0 bases, J shed 5 bases, and the junction held 7 bases outside the gene matches. CDR1 and CDR2 from the germline V gene are DFQATT and SNEGSKA (reference sequence). This CDR3 has 15 residues. CDR3 coding DNA: TGCAGTGCTAGAGACCCGGGACAGGGCAAGACTGAAGCTTTCTTT. This encodes CSARDPGQGKTEAFF.

This clonotype occurred a few times. V usage is TRBV3-1 and J usage is TRBJ1-1; D is unclear. V lost 4 bases and J 4 bases, leaving 13 bases between the germline ends. The CDR3 totals 14 residues. Germline CDR1 and CDR2: LGHDT and YNNKEL (reference sequence). DNA of the CDR3: TGTGCCAGCAGCCTGGACGCTACCGCCACTGAAGCTTTCTTT. Translating it yields CASSLDATATEAFF.

The table lists this clonotype with many counts. This chain uses TRBV12-3 or TRBV12-4 with TRBJ2-1; 9 nucleotides align to TRBD2. With 7 bases clipped from V and 4 bases from J, the junction kept 11 bases outside the gene matches. The CDR3 has 16 residues. CDR3 residues: CASTPAGGIDYNEQFF. The CDR3 region has the DNA TGTGCCAGCACCCCAGCGGGGGGAATCGATTACAATGAGCAGTTCTTC.

This clonotype was observed at least ten times. The chain is built from TRBV6-2 or TRBV6-3 and TRBJ2-2; tentatively, D is TRBD1 (6 bases). The CDR3 spans 15 residues. Germline V gives CDR1 MNHEY, CDR2 SVGEGT. The V and J ends lost 4 bases and 0 bases respectively, with 9 bases between them. Written as DNA, the CDR3 is TGTGCCAGCAGTTCGGCAGGGGCGAACACCGGGGAGCTGTTTTTT. Its translation: CASSSAGANTGELFF.

The chain couples TRBV15 to TRBJ2-7; no clear D gene. The length of the CDR3 is 14 residues. Germline assignment: CDR1 LNHNV and CDR2 YYDKDF (reference sequence). Trimming removed 0 bases at V and 3 bases at J, with 9 bases between. For the CDR3, the DNA is TGTGCCACCAGCAGAGATTCGGGTATCTACGAGCAGTACTTC. Translation: CATSRDSGIYEQYF.

The chain carries TRBV7-2 and TRBJ2-1, with 9 bases lining up with TRBD2. The junction had 3 bases not matched to a gene; V was cut back by 0 bases and J by 6 bases. CDR1 is SGHTA, CDR2 FQGNSA, per germline. The CDR3 spans 15 residues. The CDR3 is CASSLAGTSPNEQFF. The CDR3 DNA follows: TGTGCCAGCAGCTTAGCAGGGACTAGCCCCAATGAGCAGTTCTTC.

This clonotype was seen more than once but under ten times. The genes are TRBV4-1 and TRBJ2-5; D possibly corresponds to TRBD2 (5 bases). This CDR3 region has 15 residues. The V gene's germline CDR1 is MGHRA and CDR2 YSYEKL. V was pared by 4 bases and J by 5 bases, with 17 bases between. In DNA form, the CDR3 reads TGCGCCAGCAGCCGTAGCGTTATAACTCCGGAGACCCAGTACTTC. It is translated as CASSRSVITPETQYF.

V and J are TRBV7-2 and TRBJ1-1, with D hard to call. The CDR3 spans 15 residues. Deletions cut 8 bases from V and 6 bases from J, with 22 bases between. Looked up from germline, CDR1 is SGHTA and CDR2 is FQGNSA. CDR3 residues: CASGPMSTLGSEAFF. The CDR3 bases are TGTGCCAGCGGACCTATGAGCACCCTGGGGTCTGAAGCTTTCTTT.

This sequence joins TRBV7-3 and TRBJ2-3; D ambiguous. The CDR3 has 16 amino acids. V lost 5 bases to trimming and J lost 6 bases, with 21 bases between them. Germline V gene sequence: CDR1 SGHTA, CDR2 FQGTGA. In DNA form, the CDR3 reads TGTGCCAGCAGCCCGGACCTTACCTCCGCCGCGGATACGCAGTATTTT. Residues: CASSPDLTSAADTQYF.

This clonotype was detected many times. The chain couples TRBV4-3 to TRBJ1-6; D is unclear. The V end was cut by 0 bases, the J end by 6 bases, with 6 bases between. The CDR3 length is 14 residues. The germline V gene has CDR1 LGHNA and CDR2 YSLEER. The CDR3 loop is CASSQDSANSPLHF. As DNA, the CDR3 is TGCGCCAGCAGCCAAGATTCCGCTAATTCACCCCTCCACTTT.

V and J are TRBV23-1 and TRBJ2-2; 7 bases agree with TRBD2. TRBV23-1 is labeled an ORF, and its function is uncertain. The CDR3 extends over 18 amino acids. V was clipped by 4 bases and J by 1 base; unmatched bases: 12. DNA for the CDR3: TGCGCCAGCAGTCGCAGTCCCTGGACTAGTGAGAACACCGGGGAGCTGTTTTTT. Translated, it gives CASSRSPWTSENTGELFF.

The sample holds a few counts of this clonotype. The V call is TRBV10-1, the J call TRBJ1-1; 9 bases are a match to TRBD1. CDR1 is WNHNN, CDR2 SYGVQD, per germline (reference sequence). V lost 4 bases and J lost 10; bases outside the gene matches: 10. This CDR3 region has 14 residues. The CDR3 is CASSVAGTGFGAFF. For the CDR3, the DNA is TGCGCCAGCAGTGTGGCCGGGACAGGGTTCGGAGCTTTCTTT.

V gene TRBV7-2 combines with J gene TRBJ2-7; D not resolved. Deletions cut 2 bases from V and 5 bases from J, with 16 bases between. In germline, CDR1 is SGHTA, CDR2 FQGNSA. CDR3 size: 15 residues. The CDR3, as DNA: TGTGCCAGCAGCTTAATGGCCACTGCGGCCGACGAGCAGTACGTC. Its translation: CASSLMATAADEQYV.

The table lists this clonotype with a few counts. The rearrangement links TRBV9 to TRBJ1-6; maybe TRBD1 (5 bases). Germline values: CDR1 SGDLS, CDR2 YYNGEE. The germline V and J ends were trimmed by 6 bases and 7 bases, with 14 bases remaining between them. The CDR3 length is 14 residues. Here the CDR3 reads CASTPGLENSPLHF. The CDR3 region has the DNA TGTGCCAGCACCCCGGGGCTGGAAAATTCACCCCTCCACTTT.